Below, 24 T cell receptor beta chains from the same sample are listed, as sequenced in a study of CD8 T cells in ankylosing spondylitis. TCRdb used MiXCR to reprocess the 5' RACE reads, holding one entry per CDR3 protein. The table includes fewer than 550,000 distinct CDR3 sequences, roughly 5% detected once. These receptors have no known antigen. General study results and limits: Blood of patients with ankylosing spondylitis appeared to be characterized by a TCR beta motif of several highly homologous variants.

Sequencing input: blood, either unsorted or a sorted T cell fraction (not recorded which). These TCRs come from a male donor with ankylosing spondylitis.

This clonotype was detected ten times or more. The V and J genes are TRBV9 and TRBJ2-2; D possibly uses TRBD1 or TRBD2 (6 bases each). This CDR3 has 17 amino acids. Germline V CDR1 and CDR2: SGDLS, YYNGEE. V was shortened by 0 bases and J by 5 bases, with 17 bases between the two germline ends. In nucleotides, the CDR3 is TGTGCCAGCAGCGTAGCTCGAGAGGGGGGTCGAACCGGGGAGCTGTTTTTT. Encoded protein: CASSVAREGGRTGELFF.

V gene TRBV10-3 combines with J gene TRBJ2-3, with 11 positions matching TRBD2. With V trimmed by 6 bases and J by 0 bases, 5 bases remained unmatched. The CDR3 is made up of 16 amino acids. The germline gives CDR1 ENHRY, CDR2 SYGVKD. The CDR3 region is CAIRPGTSGSTDTQYF. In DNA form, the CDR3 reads TGTGCCATCAGGCCCGGGACTAGCGGTAGCACAGATACGCAGTATTTT.

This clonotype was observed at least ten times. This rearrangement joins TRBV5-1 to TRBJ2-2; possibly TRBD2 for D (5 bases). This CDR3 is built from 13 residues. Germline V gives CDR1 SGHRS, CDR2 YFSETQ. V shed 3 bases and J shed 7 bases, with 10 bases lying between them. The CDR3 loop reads CASSSGFGGELFF. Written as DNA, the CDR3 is TGCGCCAGCAGCTCGGGATTTGGCGGGGAGCTGTTTTTT.

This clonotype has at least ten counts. The CDR3 DNA is TGTGCCAGTAGTATAGATCGGGCTAGCGGTTCTTACAATGAGCAGTTCTTC. It is translated as CASSIDRASGSYNEQFF. The genes are TRBV19 and TRBJ2-1, with 7 bases lining up with TRBD2. Trimming removed 0 bases from V and 4 bases from J; junction bases left unmatched: 9. The CDR3 has 17 amino acids. Germline CDR1 reads LNHDA; CDR2 reads SQIVND (reference sequence).

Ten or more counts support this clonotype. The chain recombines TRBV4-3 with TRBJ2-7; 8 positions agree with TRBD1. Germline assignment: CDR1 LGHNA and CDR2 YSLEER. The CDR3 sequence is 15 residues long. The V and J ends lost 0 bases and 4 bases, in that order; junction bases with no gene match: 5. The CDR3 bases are TGCGCCAGCAGCCAAGAGGGACAGGAGATTTACGAGCAGTACTTC. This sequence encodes CASSQEGQEIYEQYF.

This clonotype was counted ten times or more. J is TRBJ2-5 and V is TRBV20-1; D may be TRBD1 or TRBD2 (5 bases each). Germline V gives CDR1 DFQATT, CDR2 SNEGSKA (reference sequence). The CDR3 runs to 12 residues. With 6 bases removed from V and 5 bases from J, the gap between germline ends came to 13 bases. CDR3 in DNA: TGCAGTGCGAGAACTAGGGGCGAGACCCAGTACTTC. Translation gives CSARTRGETQYF.

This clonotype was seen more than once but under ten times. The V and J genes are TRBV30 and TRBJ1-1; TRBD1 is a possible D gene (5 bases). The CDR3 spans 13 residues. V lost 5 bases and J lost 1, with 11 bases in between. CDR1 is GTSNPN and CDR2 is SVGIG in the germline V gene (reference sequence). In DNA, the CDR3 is TGTGCCTGGGGCACAGGTACGAACACTGAAGCTTTCTTT. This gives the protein CAWGTGTNTEAFF.

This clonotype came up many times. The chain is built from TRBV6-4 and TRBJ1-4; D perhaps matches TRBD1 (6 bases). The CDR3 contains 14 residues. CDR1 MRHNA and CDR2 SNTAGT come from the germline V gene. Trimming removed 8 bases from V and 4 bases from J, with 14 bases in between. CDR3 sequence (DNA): TGTGCCAGCTCGGACGGGACAAGTAATGAAAAACTGTTTTTT. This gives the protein CASSDGTSNEKLFF.

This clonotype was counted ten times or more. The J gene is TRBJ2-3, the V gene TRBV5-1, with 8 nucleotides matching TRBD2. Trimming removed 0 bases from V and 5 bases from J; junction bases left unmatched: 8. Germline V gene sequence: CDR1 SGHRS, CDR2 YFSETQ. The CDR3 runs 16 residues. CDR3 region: CASSLGLAFGEDTQYF. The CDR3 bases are TGCGCCAGCAGCTTGGGACTAGCGTTTGGTGAAGATACGCAGTATTTT.

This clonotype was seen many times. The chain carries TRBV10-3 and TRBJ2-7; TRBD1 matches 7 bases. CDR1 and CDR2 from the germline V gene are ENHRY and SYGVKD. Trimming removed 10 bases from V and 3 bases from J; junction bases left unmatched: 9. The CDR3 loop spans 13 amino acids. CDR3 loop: CATRDRQFYEQYF. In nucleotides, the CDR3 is TGTGCCACCCGGGACAGACAATTCTACGAGCAGTACTTC.

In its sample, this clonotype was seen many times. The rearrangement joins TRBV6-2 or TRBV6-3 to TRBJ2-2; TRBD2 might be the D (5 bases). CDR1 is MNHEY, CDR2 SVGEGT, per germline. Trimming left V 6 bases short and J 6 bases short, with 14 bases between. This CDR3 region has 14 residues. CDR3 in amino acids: CASSFGGGAGELFF. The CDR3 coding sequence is TGTGCCAGCAGCTTTGGTGGAGGAGCCGGGGAGCTGTTTTTT.

This chain's CDR3 is CAGLAGGQETQYF. The CDR3 nucleotides read TGCGCCGGACTAGCGGGAGGTCAAGAGACCCAGTACTTC. This chain uses TRBV20-1 with TRBJ2-5, with 14 bases aligning to TRBD2. The CDR3 runs to 13 residues. Germline V lookup: CDR1 DFQATT, CDR2 SNEGSKA (reference sequence).

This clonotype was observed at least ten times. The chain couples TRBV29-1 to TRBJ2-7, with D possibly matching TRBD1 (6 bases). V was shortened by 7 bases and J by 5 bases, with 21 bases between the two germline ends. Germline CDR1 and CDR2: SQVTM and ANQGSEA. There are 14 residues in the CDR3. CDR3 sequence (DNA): TGCAGCGCTCGCCCCCGGGACAACGCTGACGAGCAGTACTTC. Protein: CSARPRDNADEQYF.

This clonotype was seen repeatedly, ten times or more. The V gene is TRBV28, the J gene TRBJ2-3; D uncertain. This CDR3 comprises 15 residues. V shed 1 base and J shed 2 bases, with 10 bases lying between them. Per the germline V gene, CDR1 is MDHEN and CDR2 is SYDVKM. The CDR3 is CASSLLKSVTDTQYF. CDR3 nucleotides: TGTGCCAGCAGTTTATTAAAGAGCGTCACAGATACGCAGTATTTT. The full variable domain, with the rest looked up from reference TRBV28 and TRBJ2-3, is DVKVTQSSRYLVKRTGEKVFLECVQDMDHENMFWYRQDPGLGLRLIYFSYDVKMKEKGDIPEGYSVSREKKERFSLILESASTNQTSMYLCASSLLKSVTDTQYFGPGTRLTVL.

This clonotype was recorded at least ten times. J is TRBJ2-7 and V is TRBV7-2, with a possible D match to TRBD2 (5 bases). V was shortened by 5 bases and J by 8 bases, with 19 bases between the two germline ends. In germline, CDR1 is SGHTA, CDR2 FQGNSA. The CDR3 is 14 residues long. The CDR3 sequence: CASSPRDFVRQQYF. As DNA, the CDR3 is TGTGCCAGCAGCCCCCGGGATTTCGTGAGACAGCAGTACTTC.

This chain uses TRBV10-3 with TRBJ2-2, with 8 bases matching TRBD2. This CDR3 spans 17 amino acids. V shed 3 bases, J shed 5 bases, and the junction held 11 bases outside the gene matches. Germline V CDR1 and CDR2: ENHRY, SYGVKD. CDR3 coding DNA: TGTGCCATCAGTGATGTGGGACTAGGAGGGAGGACCGGGGAGCTGTTTTTT. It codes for CAISDVGLGGRTGELFF.

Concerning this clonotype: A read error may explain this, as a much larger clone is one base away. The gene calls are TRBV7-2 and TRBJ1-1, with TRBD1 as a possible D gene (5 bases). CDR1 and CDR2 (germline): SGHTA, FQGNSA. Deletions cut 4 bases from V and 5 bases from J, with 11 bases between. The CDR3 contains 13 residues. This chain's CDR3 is CTSSSRWGTEAFF. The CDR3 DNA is TGTACCAGCAGCTCCCGATGGGGGACTGAAGCTTTCTTT.

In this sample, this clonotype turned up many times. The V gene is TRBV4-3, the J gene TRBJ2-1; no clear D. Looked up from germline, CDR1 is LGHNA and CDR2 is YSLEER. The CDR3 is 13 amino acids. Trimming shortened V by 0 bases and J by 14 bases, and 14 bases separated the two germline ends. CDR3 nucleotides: TGCGCCAGCAGCCAAGACTTCGGCCGGCAAGAGTTCTTC. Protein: CASSQDFGRQEFF.

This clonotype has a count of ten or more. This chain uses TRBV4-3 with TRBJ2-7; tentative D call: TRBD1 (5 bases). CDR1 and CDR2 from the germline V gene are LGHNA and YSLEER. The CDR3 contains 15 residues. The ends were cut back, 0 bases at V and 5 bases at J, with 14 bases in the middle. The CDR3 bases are TGCGCCAGCAGCCAAGAGTGGGGCGCAGGCCACGAGCAGTACTTC. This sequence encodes CASSQEWGAGHEQYF.

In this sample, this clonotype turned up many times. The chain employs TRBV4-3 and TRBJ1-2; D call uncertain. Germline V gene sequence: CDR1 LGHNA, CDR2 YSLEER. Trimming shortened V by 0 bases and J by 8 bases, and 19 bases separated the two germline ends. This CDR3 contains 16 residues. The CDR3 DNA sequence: TGCGCCAGCAGCCAAGATCGTGGCCGGGTTCCGTGGGGCTACACCTTC. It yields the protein CASSQDRGRVPWGYTF.

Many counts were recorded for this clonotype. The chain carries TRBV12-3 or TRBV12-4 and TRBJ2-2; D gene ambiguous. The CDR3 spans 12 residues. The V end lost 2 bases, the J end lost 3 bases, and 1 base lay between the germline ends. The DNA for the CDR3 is TGTGCCAGCAGTTTACACACCGGGGAGCTGTTTTTT. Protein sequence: CASSLHTGELFF.

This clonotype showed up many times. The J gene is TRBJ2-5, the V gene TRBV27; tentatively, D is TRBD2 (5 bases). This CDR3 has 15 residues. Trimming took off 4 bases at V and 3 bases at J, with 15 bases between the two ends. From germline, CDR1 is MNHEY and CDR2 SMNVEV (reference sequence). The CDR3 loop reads CASSSFGNPKETQYF. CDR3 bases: TGTGCCAGCAGTTCCTTCGGGAACCCAAAAGAGACCCAGTACTTC.

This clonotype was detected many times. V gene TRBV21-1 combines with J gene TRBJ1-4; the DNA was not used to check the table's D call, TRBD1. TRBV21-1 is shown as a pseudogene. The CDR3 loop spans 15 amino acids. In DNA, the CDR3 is TGTGCCAGCAGCATCAGGGGACGTGCTAATGAAAAACTGTTTTTT. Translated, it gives CASSIRGRANEKLFF.

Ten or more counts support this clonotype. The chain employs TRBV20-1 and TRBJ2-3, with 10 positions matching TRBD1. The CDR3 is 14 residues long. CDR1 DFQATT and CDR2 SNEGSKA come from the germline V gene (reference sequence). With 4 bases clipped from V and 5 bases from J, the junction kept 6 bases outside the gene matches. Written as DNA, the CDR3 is TGCAGTGCTACGACAGGGGGCCTGGTAGATACGCAGTATTTT. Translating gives CSATTGGLVDTQYF.